These 3 T cell receptor beta chains were all obtained from the same sample, sequenced in a study of cytomegalovirus exposure and HLA in healthy donors. PCR was performed using 60 Vbeta and 13 Jbeta primers. Using immunoSEQ multiplex PCR, the repertoire was profiled, and TCRdb retains in-frame clones only, with some absent. Here the sample spans roughly 190,000 clones, roughly 80% being singletons. The sequenced material came from PBMCs. The receptors derive from a woman aged 18-35 years in good health and CMV-seronegative.

This chain links TRBV9 with TRBJ2-1; no clear D. Trimming stripped 7 bases from V and 1 base from J, with 12 bases between. CDR3 length equals 14 residues. From germline, CDR1 is SGDLS and CDR2 YYNGEE. The CDR3 bases are TGTGCCAGCGCCTTAGAGTCGTCCTACAATGAGCAGTTCTTC. Translation gives CASALESSYNEQFF.

The chain has TRBV7-3 and TRBJ2-1; 12 positions agree with TRBD2. The CDR3 is 15 residues long. Per germline, CDR1 SGHTA and CDR2 FQGTGA. Unmatched junction bases numbered 5, after V lost 5 bases and J lost 6 bases. The DNA of the CDR3 is TGTGCCAGCAGCCCTAGCGGGGGGGCCGGCAATGAGCAGTTCTTC. Translating gives CASSPSGGAGNEQFF.

The gene calls are TRBV27 and TRBJ1-2; D is uncertain. Per germline, CDR1 MNHEY and CDR2 SMNVEV (reference sequence). CDR3 length equals 12 residues. V was shortened by 6 bases and J by 6 bases, with 11 bases between the two germline ends. The CDR3 DNA follows: TGTGCCAGCAGGCGAGAGGGCGATGGCTACACCTTC. Encoded protein: CASRREGDGYTF.